Listed below are T cell receptor beta chains from one sample, sequenced in a study of regulatory T cells in long-lasting Graves disease. TCRdb reprocessed the multiplex PCR reads with MiXCR, giving one entry per CDR3 protein. Counted here are a few hundred thousand distinct CDR3 sequences, about 15% occurring once; the ten biggest clones make up about a sixth. In addition, the sample was reused for a study of T cells in Graves' hyperthyroidism and ophthalmopathy.

This specimen was peripheral blood mononuclear cells (PBMCs), taken at new diagnosis, from a patient treated with antithyroid drugs. The receptors shown here come from a woman aged 45-65 years with Graves disease. CDR3s include the opening cysteine and the closing phenylalanine or tryptophan. The order of the fields is J gene, V gene, CDR3 protein.

>TRBJ1-4|TRBV12-3/TRBV12-4
CASSFVIREKLFF
>TRBJ2-2|TRBV12-3/TRBV12-4
CASSLPLTSGRYKNTGELFF
>TRBJ2-3|TRBV11-2
CASSPLLGFPSPGLIRADTQYF
>TRBJ2-7|TRBV6-2/TRBV6-3
CASNPAGTGWPSEQYF
>TRBJ2-1|TRBV7-9
CASSSSGTSGDGYNEQFF
>TRBJ1-5|TRBV12-3/TRBV12-4
CASSFLGGSQPQHF
>TRBJ2-1|TRBV29-1
CSVRTSGRAEQFF
>TRBJ1-5|TRBV7-8
CASSLNRDQPQHF
>TRBJ2-7|TRBV7-2
CASSLDPSGIVYEQYF
>TRBJ2-2|TRBV6-2/TRBV6-3
CASSSTPGQTGELFF
>TRBJ1-4|TRBV30
CAWSAGQPNEKLFF
>TRBJ1-4|TRBV3-1
CASSQGGRANEKLFF
>TRBJ2-2|TRBV5-1
CASSLVGLLNTRELFF
>TRBJ2-3|TRBV7-3
CASSLNRVADTQYF
>TRBJ1-4|TRBV9
CASSVGQRDGNEKLFF
>TRBJ1-5|TRBV5-8
CASSWAGAWGNQPQHF
>TRBJ1-5|TRBV4-1
CASSPGAPNQPQHF
>TRBJ2-7|TRBV11-2
CASSPNRGAYEQYF
>TRBJ1-2|TRBV10-3
CAISGDRGSYGYTF
>TRBJ1-5|TRBV28
CASMPGRYQPQHF
>TRBJ2-2|TRBV20-1
CSALLAGGTGELFF
>TRBJ2-3|TRBV5-1
CASSPSQGPDTQYF
>TRBJ2-7|TRBV12-3/TRBV12-4
CASSHTRRLAYEQYF
>TRBJ1-2|TRBV11-2
CASSPPVDRFYNYGYTF
>TRBJ2-5|TRBV12-3/TRBV12-4
CASRGGVAQETQYF
>TRBJ2-3|TRBV28
CASSYRVPQASTDTQYF
>TRBJ2-7|TRBV6-5
CASSSSGQGLYEQYF
>TRBJ1-5|TRBV20-1
CSATTGYGWGNQPQHF
>TRBJ2-1|TRBV5-1
CASSWGLNEQFF
>TRBJ1-2|TRBV11-1
CASSVGQGNYGYTF
>TRBJ1-4|TRBV25-1
CASSERGTGNEKLFF
>TRBJ1-2|TRBV6-2/TRBV6-3
CASSRSNYGYTF
>TRBJ1-4|TRBV14
CASSQGSQENEKLFF
>TRBJ2-1|TRBV24-1
CATSDYGKPGQGAGYNEQFF
>TRBJ2-7|TRBV11-2
CASSLVGRGVYEQYF
>TRBJ2-7|TRBV20-1
CSARDPSAGPSGEQYF
>TRBJ2-1|TRBV28
CASSSPTSGRHFDEQFF
>TRBJ1-4|TRBV10-3
CAISEPNGSREKLFF
>TRBJ2-1|TRBV27
CASRWTSRGNEQFF
>TRBJ2-2|TRBV5-1
CASRPDLGSGELFF
>TRBJ2-3|TRBV20-1
CSASFSGTDTQYF
>TRBJ2-1|TRBV30
CAWNRAGANEQFF
>TRBJ2-7|TRBV28
CASSLRQRPYEQYF
>TRBJ1-5|TRBV3-1
CASSPGRNSNQPQHF
>TRBJ2-7|TRBV6-1
CASSGTGQHSYEQYF
>TRBJ1-4|TRBV28
CASHKALVEKLFF
>TRBJ2-5|TRBV2
CASMTEVRETQYF
>TRBJ2-3|TRBV10-3
CASSYDRDRDTQYF
>TRBJ2-2|TRBV24-1
CATSDFDTGELFF
>TRBJ2-2|TRBV6-5
CASSYSWGTYTGELFF
>TRBJ1-4|TRBV2
CASRADRAGYEKLFF
>TRBJ2-4|TRBV4-1
CASSQPDVLNIQYF
>TRBJ1-3|TRBV6-1
CASSEGQGSTGNTIYF
>TRBJ1-2|TRBV2
CASAQDRNYGYTF
>TRBJ2-1|TRBV11-2
CASSPGGVEQFF
>TRBJ2-3|TRBV29-1
CSVILAGGTDTQYF